The entry that follows covers one T cell receptor (beta chain) sequence. Its antigen is as yet unknown. Per donor, one heparinised blood draw averaged roughly 120 mL. Central memory, naive, regulatory and stem cell-like memory CD4+ cells were sorted by CD45RO/CCR7/CD25/CD127/CD95/CD27. Expressed TCRB transcripts got sequenced, as all isolated RNA was reverse transcribed. The table came from immunoSEQ multiplex PCR; TCRdb's copy has only in-frame clones and leaves some out. The repertoire holds about 620,000 clones, with around 15% as singletons. The CDR3 is made up of 15 amino acids. Between the trimmed V and J ends, which lost 6 bases and 4 bases, there was a span of 15 bases. Germline CDR1 reads SNHLY; CDR2 reads FYNNEI. The source of the sample is a study of beta chain features in type 1 diabetes. Study conclusions and caveats: There were fewer insertions and more deletions at the VDJ junctions of type 1 diabetes patients.

Sequenced sample: naive CD4+ T cells from blood. The J gene is TRBJ1-4, the V gene TRBV2; TRBD1 might be the D (6 bases). The TCR originated in a man between 18 and 29 years old in good health. CDR3 amino acids: CASSLDRGLNEKLFF. The CDR3 nucleotides read TGTGCCAGCAGCTTGGACAGAGGTCTTAATGAAAAACTGTTTTTT.